Listed here are 27 T cell receptor beta chains from one sample, sequenced in a study of regulatory T cells in long-lasting Graves disease. Time point here: newly diagnosed GD, antithyroid drugs for less than 3 months. Isolated PBMC RNA provided the starting material for the TCR library. Arm-PCR with iRepertoire HTBI primers amplified the CDR3 regions for these TCR beta libraries. Each CDR3 protein gets one entry after TCRdb re-called the multiplex PCR reads with MiXCR. The sample carries about half a million distinct CDR3 sequences, about 12% recorded once. The sample was also reused in another study, on T cells in Graves' hyperthyroidism and ophthalmopathy.

The sequencing here drew on peripheral blood mononuclear cells (PBMCs), taken at new diagnosis, from a patient treated with antithyroid drugs. All receptors derive from a woman aged 25 to 39 with Graves disease.

V usage is TRBV9 and J usage is TRBJ2-7; TRBD2 aligns across 8 bases. The V gene's germline CDR1 is SGDLS and CDR2 YYNGEE. This CDR3 contains 17 residues. The ends lost 0 bases at V and 4 bases at J; junction bases unmatched: 12. CDR3 sequence: CASSVGSSSGSNYEQYF. CDR3 DNA sequence: TGTGCCAGCAGCGTAGGGTCGTCCAGCGGGAGTAATTACGAGCAGTACTTC.

This clonotype has ten or more counts. The chain links TRBV19 to TRBJ1-2; 7 bases fit TRBD1. J gave up 5 bases and V 7 bases, and 7 bases lay outside the gene matches. The CDR3 has 13 amino acids. Germline V gives CDR1 LNHDA, CDR2 SQIVND (reference sequence). CDR3: CASTPGQAYGYTF. The DNA for the CDR3 is TGTGCCAGTACCCCTGGACAGGCGTATGGCTACACCTTC. The full variable domain, rest sourced from reference TRBV19 and TRBJ1-2, is DGGITQSPKYLFRKEGQNVTLSCEQNLNHDAMYWYRQDPGQGLRLIYYSQIVNDFQKGDIAEGYSVSREKKESFPLTVTSAQKNPTAFYLCASTPGQAYGYTFGSGTRLTVV.

Ten or more counts support this clonotype. CDR3 loop: CASSSNLLAGGEQYF. The CDR3 DNA reads as TGTGCCAGCAGCTCGAACCTTCTAGCGGGAGGGGAGCAGTACTTC. The chain links TRBV7-9 to TRBJ2-7; 12 bases align to TRBD2. The V gene end was trimmed by 4 bases and the J gene end by 7 bases; junction bases not matched to a gene: 8. The CDR3 extends over 15 amino acids. CDR1 and CDR2 from the germline V gene are SEHNR and FQNEAQ (reference sequence). Full variable domain (missing parts from reference TRBV7-9 and TRBJ2-7): DTGVSQNPRHKITKRGQNVTFRCDPISEHNRLYWYRQTLGQGPEFLTYFQNEAQLEKSRLLSDRFSAERPKGSFSTLEIQRTEQGDSAMYLCASSSNLLAGGEQYFGPGTRLTVT.

This clonotype was counted at least ten times. This chain connects TRBV27 to TRBJ2-7; TRBD2 might be the D (6 bases). The V end was cut by 4 bases, the J end by 2 bases, with 12 bases between. The CDR3 is 14 amino acids. CDR1 is MNHEY, CDR2 SMNVEV, per germline (reference sequence). CDR3 coding DNA: TGTGCCAGCAGTTCTCATCGGGAGACCTACGAGCAGTACTTC. Translating gives CASSSHRETYEQYF.

This clonotype was counted many times. The gene calls are TRBV30 and TRBJ2-2; D might be TRBD2 (5 bases). Germline V gene lookup returns CDR1 GTSNPN and CDR2 SVGIG (reference sequence). CDR3 length: 15 residues. V was cut by 3 bases and J by 3 bases, with 14 bases left in between. CDR3 protein: CAWRRGSGDTGELFF. DNA for the CDR3: TGTGCCTGGAGAAGAGGGTCGGGCGACACCGGGGAGCTGTTTTTT.

This clonotype was counted ten times or more. The rearrangement links TRBV6-1 to TRBJ1-1, with a weak D call TRBD1 (5 bases). The CDR3 runs 13 residues. Trimming cost V 7 bases and J 1 base, with 10 bases left between them. The germline gives CDR1 MNHNS, CDR2 SASEGT. The CDR3 DNA reads as TGTGCCAGCACCTCCACAGGGAACACTGAAGCTTTCTTT. Its protein is CASTSTGNTEAFF.

V and J are TRBV9 and TRBJ1-1; D not resolved. Per germline, CDR1 SGDLS and CDR2 YYNGEE. Deletions cut 0 bases from V and 0 bases from J, with 9 bases between. This CDR3 comprises 15 residues. The CDR3 loop reads CASSVEARLNTEAFF. DNA for the CDR3: TGTGCCAGCAGCGTAGAAGCACGGCTGAACACTGAAGCTTTCTTT.

This clonotype was detected many times. The chain joins TRBV14 to TRBJ1-1; no firm D call. The V gene's germline CDR1 is SGHDN and CDR2 FVKESK. The CDR3 covers 13 residues. Trimming shortened V by 8 bases and J by 1 base, and 11 bases separated the two germline ends. CDR3 nucleotide sequence: TGTGCCAGCGCACAGTATCCGAACACTGAAGCTTTCTTT. Translating it yields CASAQYPNTEAFF. Combining the CDR3 with reference TRBV14 and TRBJ1-1 gives the whole variable domain EAGVTQFPSHSVIEKGQTVTLRCDPISGHDNLYWYRRVMGKEIKFLLHFVKESKQDESGMPNNRFLAERTGGTYSTLKVQPAELEDSGVYFCASAQYPNTEAFFGQGTRLTVV.

This clonotype has ten or more counts. The chain carries TRBV28 and TRBJ2-3, with D perhaps TRBD2 (5 bases). Germline assignment: CDR1 MDHEN and CDR2 SYDVKM. V was shortened by 4 bases and J by 6 bases, with 17 bases between the two germline ends. This CDR3 spans 15 amino acids. CDR3 in amino acids: CASSYRGTSRDTQYF. For the CDR3, the DNA is TGTGCCAGCAGTTACCGGGGTACGAGCAGGGATACGCAGTATTTT.

Many counts were recorded for this clonotype. J is TRBJ2-1 and V is TRBV28, with D hard to call. The germline gives CDR1 MDHEN, CDR2 SYDVKM. V was shortened by 8 bases and J by 15 bases, with 23 bases between the two germline ends. The CDR3 sequence is 13 residues long. CDR3 DNA: TGTGCCAGCCCCCAAAAGGGTCGACGTTATAGGTTCTTC. This sequence encodes CASPQKGRRYRFF.

The gene calls are TRBV4-3 and TRBJ2-1, with unresolved D. The germline gives CDR1 LGHNA, CDR2 YSLEER. V lost 4 bases and J 0 bases, leaving 10 bases between the germline ends. The CDR3 length is 15 residues. The DNA of the CDR3 is TGCGCCAGCAGCCGTGGCAGGAGCTCCTACAATGAGCAGTTCTTC. It encodes CASSRGRSSYNEQFF.

This clonotype was seen a few times. The CDR3 sequence: CASSRPHTGFHGYTF. The CDR3, as DNA: TGTGCCAGCAGCCGTCCCCATACAGGTTTTCATGGCTACACCTTC. The chain links TRBV7-9 to TRBJ1-2, with a weak D call TRBD1 (5 bases). Trimming removed 5 bases at V and 6 bases at J, with 19 bases between. CDR1 and CDR2 from the germline V gene are SEHNR and FQNEAQ (reference sequence). The CDR3 runs to 15 residues. Supplemented by reference TRBV7-9 and TRBJ1-2, the full variable domain reads DTGVSQNPRHKITKRGQNVTFRCDPISEHNRLYWYRQTLGQGPEFLTYFQNEAQLEKSRLLSDRFSAERPKGSFSTLEIQRTEQGDSAMYLCASSRPHTGFHGYTFGSGTRLTVV.

As to this clonotype: With a far larger clone one base away, a read error is the likely cause. This chain joins TRBV11-2 and TRBJ1-6; perhaps TRBD1 as D (6 bases). The CDR3 has 15 amino acids. Germline CDR1 and CDR2: SGHAT and FQNNGV. Trimming removed 5 bases at V and 7 bases at J, with 15 bases between. CDR3 in amino acids: CASSVVTGLNSPLHF. The CDR3 region has the DNA TGTGCCAGCAGCGTAGTCACAGGGTTGAATTCACCCCTCCACTTT.

The CDR3 loop is CASSFLQGAGEAFF. The CDR3, as DNA: TGTGCCAGCAGTTTTTTACAAGGCGCAGGTGAAGCTTTCTTT. The chain uses TRBV27 and TRBJ1-1; no clear D. This CDR3 region has 14 residues. The V gene lost 3 bases and the J gene lost 7 bases, with 15 bases spanning the gap. The germline gives CDR1 MNHEY, CDR2 SMNVEV (reference sequence).

This clonotype was detected ten times or more. The chain recombines TRBV12-3 or TRBV12-4 with TRBJ1-1; D ambiguous. V was clipped by 8 bases and J by 0 bases, with 13 bases between them. CDR3 size: 14 residues. Written as DNA, the CDR3 is TGTGCCAGCCTAGTCTGGGATATGAACACTGAAGCTTTCTTT. Translation: CASLVWDMNTEAFF.

Concerning this clonotype: One end of the junction does not line up with germline, which may come from a read error. The J gene is TRBJ2-1, the V gene TRBV20-1, with 7 bases identical to TRBD2. Germline CDR1 is DFQATT and CDR2 is SNEGSKA (reference sequence). CDR3 length: 19 amino acids. In nucleotides, the CDR3 is TGCAGTGCTCGAGCTCCGGGACTACCGCTATTGATCTCCTACAATGATCAGTTCTTC. Its protein product is CSARAPGLPLLISYNDQFF.

This clonotype has more than one count but fewer than ten. The rearrangement joins TRBV18 to TRBJ2-7, with 15 bases lining up with TRBD2. The CDR3 is 19 residues long. The J segment lost 0 bases and the V segment lost 4 bases, leaving 10 bases of the junction unmatched. Germline assignment: CDR1 KGHSH and CDR2 LQKENI. In DNA, the CDR3 is TGTGCCAGCTCACGCCAGCCGGGACTAGCGGGAGGTTCCTCCTACGAGCAGTACTTC. Protein sequence: CASSRQPGLAGGSSYEQYF.

Note on this clonotype: A clone one base away is much larger, so this may be a read error. The chain employs TRBV2 and TRBJ1-3; no clear D. Germline-derived CDR1 and CDR2 are SNHLY and FYNNEI. The CDR3 covers 13 residues. The CDR3 region is CASTPLSRNTIYF. The DNA of the CDR3 is TGTGCCAGCACTCCCCTCTCTAGAAACACCATATATTTT.

Ten or more counts support this clonotype. In nucleotides, the CDR3 is TGTGCCAGCTCACCTAGTAGCGGGACCCTCTACGAGCAGTACTTC. This gives the protein CASSPSSGTLYEQYF. This rearrangement joins TRBV18 to TRBJ2-7; 8 bases fit TRBD2. The CDR3 is made up of 15 amino acids. Germline CDR1 is KGHSH and CDR2 is LQKENI. Trimming took 3 bases from V and 3 from J; bases not matched to a gene: 7.

This clonotype appeared a few times. The chain recombines TRBV20-1 with TRBJ2-3; 10 bases are a match to TRBD2. CDR3 length equals 17 residues. V gave up 1 base and J gave up 4 bases; unmatched junction bases: 11. CDR1 and CDR2 (germline): DFQATT, SNEGSKA (reference sequence). CDR3: CSARGFSLAGSADTQYF. The CDR3 DNA reads as TGCAGTGCTAGAGGTTTCTCACTAGCGGGATCGGCAGATACGCAGTATTTT.

This clonotype has just a few counts. This chain connects TRBV24-1 to TRBJ2-5, with 9 bases that match TRBD1. This CDR3 spans 16 amino acids. Germline loops: CDR1 KGHDR, CDR2 SFDVKD. The trim removed 5 bases at V and 3 bases at J, leaving 9 bases unmatched. CDR3 loop: CATSVLTGTGKETQYF. In nucleotides, the CDR3 is TGTGCCACCAGTGTCCTGACCGGGACAGGGAAAGAGACCCAGTACTTC.

This clonotype was observed many times. The gene calls are TRBV25-1 and TRBJ2-3, with D possibly TRBD2 on 6 matching bases. Trimming pared 4 bases from V and 0 bases from J, leaving 11 bases between. The CDR3 has 15 residues. Looked up from germline, CDR1 is MGHDK and CDR2 is SYGVNS. CDR3 amino acids: CASSGTIRSTDTQYF. CDR3 nucleotides: TGTGCCAGCAGTGGGACTATCAGAAGCACAGATACGCAGTATTTT.

This clonotype was seen ten or more times. This rearrangement joins TRBV20-1 to TRBJ2-2; 8 bases align to TRBD1. The germline V gene has CDR1 DFQATT and CDR2 SNEGSKA (reference sequence). This CDR3 has 16 amino acids. Trimming removed 0 bases from V and 6 bases from J; junction bases left unmatched: 9. The DNA for the CDR3 is TGCAGTGCTAGAGATCGTAGACAGGGGATCGCCGGGGAGCTGTTTTTT. Protein sequence: CSARDRRQGIAGELFF.

The V call is TRBV19, the J call TRBJ2-1; D ambiguous. Trimming left V 9 bases short and J 2 bases short, with 14 bases between. CDR1 is LNHDA, CDR2 SQIVND, per germline (reference sequence). This CDR3 is built from 14 residues. CDR3 sequence: CASRQGSPYNEQFF. For the CDR3, the DNA is TGTGCCAGCAGACAAGGGTCACCCTACAATGAGCAGTTCTTC.

This clonotype was seen at least ten times. V and J are TRBV19 and TRBJ2-3; D is possibly TRBD2 (6 bases). The CDR3 is 17 residues long. V was trimmed by 0 bases and J by 0 bases, leaving 13 bases between them. CDR1 and CDR2 from the germline V gene are LNHDA and SQIVND (reference sequence). CDR3 bases: TGTGCCAGTAGTATAGACTCGGCTAGCGTTAGCACAGATACGCAGTATTTT. Translation: CASSIDSASVSTDTQYF.

At least ten counts were recorded for this clonotype. This chain joins TRBV5-6 and TRBJ1-4; D might be TRBD1 (5 bases). The germline V and J ends were trimmed by 1 base and 0 bases, with 10 bases remaining between them. Germline CDR1 reads SGHDT; CDR2 reads YYEEEE. The CDR3 spans 16 residues. The CDR3 DNA is TGTGCCAGCAGCTTGCGCCCAGGGTCAACTAATGAAAAACTGTTTTTT. Its protein is CASSLRPGSTNEKLFF.

This clonotype has a count of ten or more. The CDR3 sequence is CSARRVVNQPQHF. Here the CDR3 DNA reads TGCAGTGCTAGAAGGGTTGTAAATCAGCCCCAGCATTTT. The chain links TRBV20-1 to TRBJ1-5; D remains ambiguous. The CDR3 has 13 residues. Germline loops: CDR1 DFQATT, CDR2 SNEGSKA (reference sequence). V was cut by 2 bases and J by 4 bases, with 9 bases left in between.